A selection of T cell receptor beta chains follows, all from one sample in a study of T cell responses to AZD1222 COVID-19 vaccine. Libraries were prepared by immunoSEQ multiplex PCR; TCRdb keeps only in-frame clonotypes and omits some of them. The sample holds about 30,000 clones, nearly 95% seen once. The input for sequencing was peripheral blood, taken on day 0 of AZD1222 vaccination. These receptors all come from an adult in good health. Each CDR3 is given with its conserved first and last residue. The D gene is left open where the match is weak. The size entry is marked missing in some rows and otherwise reads once, few, many or a size class.

D,V,J,size,DNA,CDR3
-,TRBV10-1,TRBJ1-1,-,TGCGCCAGCACCACCCCCTTACAGTCCAGCGAAGGAGAAGCTTTCTTT,CASTTPLQSSEGEAFF
-,TRBV2,TRBJ1-3,-,TGTGCCAGCAGGGGCGCATTCTCTGGAAACACCATATATTTT,CASRGAFSGNTIYF
-,TRBV11-2,TRBJ1-2,-,TGTGCCAGCAGCTCGACGACAGGAGTCTATGGCTACACCTTC,CASSSTTGVYGYTF
TRBD1,TRBV6-5,TRBJ1-2,-,TGTGCCAGCAGGGGGACAGGGAGCCTCAACTATGGCTACACCTTC,CASRGTGSLNYGYTF
TRBD2,TRBV6-5,TRBJ2-7,-,TGTGCCAGCAGGGTAAGAGGGACTAGCGGTTACGAGCAGTACTTC,CASRVRGTSGYEQYF
-,TRBV6-1,TRBJ1-2,once,TGTGCCAGCAGTGAGGAGGGGCAGTACTATGGCTACACCTTC,CASSEEGQYYGYTF
-,TRBV7-9,TRBJ2-3,-,TGTGCCAGCTCCATGGGGCGGGTCGGGCCCTTCGATACGCAGTATTTT,CASSMGRVGPFDTQYF
-,TRBV12-1,TRBJ1-6,-,TGTGCCAGCAGAAGAGACATCTTTTCACCCCTCCACTTT,CASRRDIFSPLHF
-,TRBV27,TRBJ1-5,-,TGTGCCAGCAGTTCAGGGGCGCGGCAGCCCCAGCATTTT,CASSSGARQPQHF
-,TRBV18,TRBJ2-7,-,TGTGCCAGCTCAGAAAGCGAGGGATCCGAGCAGTACTTC,CASSESEGSEQYF
-,TRBV5-1,TRBJ1-4,-,TGCGCCAGCAGCTATCAAACCTCGGATGAAAAACTGTTTTTT,CASSYQTSDEKLFF
TRBD2,TRBV9,TRBJ2-5,few,TGTGCCAGCAGCCCCCGGTATAGCGGGGGTAAAGAGACCCAGTACTTC,CASSPRYSGGKETQYF
-,TRBV4-2,TRBJ1-4,once,TGTGCCAGCAGCCACCCCGGGGCTGCAACTAATGAAAAACTGTTTTTT,CASSHPGAATNEKLFF
TRBD2,TRBV28,TRBJ2-5,once,TGTGCCAGCAGTTTCTTGGCGGGGGGACAAGAGACCCAGTACTTC,CASSFLAGGQETQYF
-,TRBV7-2,TRBJ2-7,-,TGTGCCAGCAGCCATAGAGGCGGGGACGGTGCCTACGAGCAGTACTTC,CASSHRGGDGAYEQYF
-,TRBV6-2/TRBV6-3,TRBJ1-3,-,TGTGCCAGCAGTTTATCTCCGGGACGCCGAAACACCATATATTTT,CASSLSPGRRNTIYF
-,TRBV9,TRBJ1-3,-,TGTGCCAGCAGCGCCTCGGGGGGGTCAGTTCCCCGAGACATATATTTT,CASSASGGSVPRDIYF
-,TRBV4-1,TRBJ1-2,-,TGCGCCAGCAGCCACTCAGACAGGAACTATGGCTACACCTTC,CASSHSDRNYGYTF
TRBD1,TRBV5-6,TRBJ2-7,-,TGTGCCAGCAGCCTCGACAGGGGCGAGCAGTACTTC,CASSLDRGEQYF
-,TRBV11-2,TRBJ2-2,-,TGTGCCAGCAGCGGGGGCACTGAAATAGCCGGGGAGCTGTTTTTT,CASSGGTEIAGELFF
-,TRBV15,TRBJ1-5,-,TGTGCCACCAGCAGAGATGCCAGTTATCAGCCCCAGCATTTT,CATSRDASYQPQHF
-,TRBV18,TRBJ1-1,-,TGTGCCAGCTCACCGGGGGGGGCGCAGAACACTGAAGCTTTCTTT,CASSPGGAQNTEAFF
-,TRBV7-2,TRBJ1-2,-,TGTGCCAGCAGCCCCAACAGGGTTACCTACTATGGCTACACCTTC,CASSPNRVTYYGYTF
-,TRBV11-2,TRBJ1-5,-,TGTGCCAGCAGCAGGGGATATAGCAATCAGCCCCAGCATTTT,CASSRGYSNQPQHF
-,TRBV9,TRBJ1-2,-,TGTGCCAGCAGCGGTGATCCCGCCCGACCTAACTATGGCTACACCTTC,CASSGDPARPNYGYTF
TRBD2,TRBV3-1/TRBV3-2,TRBJ2-4,-,TGTGCCAGCAGCCTTGGAGCGGGGTGGGCCAAAAACATTCAGTACTTC,CASSLGAGWAKNIQYF
-,TRBV27,TRBJ1-4,-,TGTGCCAGCAGTCCCAGGGGAGGGACCCCTGAAAAACTGTTTTTT,CASSPRGGTPEKLFF
TRBD1,TRBV27,TRBJ2-5,-,TGTGCCAGCAGCCTAAGGGGGCAGGCCCCCCCGGGGACCCAGTACTTC,CASSLRGQAPPGTQYF
-,TRBV12-3/TRBV12-4,TRBJ2-1,-,TGTGCCAGCAGTTTCGGGGCCTACAATGAGCAGTTCTTC,CASSFGAYNEQFF
TRBD1,TRBV19,TRBJ1-5,-,TGTGCCAGTAGTCGGGACAGAGACAATCAGCCCCAGCATTTT,CASSRDRDNQPQHF
-,TRBV15,TRBJ1-6,-,TGTGCCACCAGCAGAGATACCCTAAGGTCACCCCTCCACTTT,CATSRDTLRSPLHF
-,TRBV7-9,TRBJ2-7,-,TGTGCCAGCACCACCCTGGCTCTGGCCAGCTACGAGCAGTACTTC,CASTTLALASYEQYF
-,TRBV6-5,TRBJ1-5,-,TGTGCCAGCAGTTCCTCGGACGAGGGATGGGGTCAGCCCCAGCATTTT,CASSSSDEGWGQPQHF